These T cell receptor beta chains were read from a single sample in a study of CD8+CD57+ T cells in acquired aplastic anemia. Via MiXCR, TCRdb re-called the reads, giving one row per CDR3 protein. The sample records 200,000 to 250,000 distinct CDR3 sequences, about 37% being singletons. Sequencing was done on a sample of sorted CD4+, CD8+, or CD8+CD57+ T cells (not recorded which) from PBMCs. The receptor source for this set is a human donor in good health, serving as a control. CDR3s include the opening cysteine and the closing phenylalanine or tryptophan.

j_call: TRBJ2-5; v_call: TRBV2; cdr3_aa: CASSYTQAQYF
j_call: TRBJ2-7; v_call: TRBV29-1; cdr3_aa: CSVSDGEQYF
j_call: TRBJ1-1; v_call: TRBV2; cdr3_aa: CASSVEGPTEAFF
j_call: TRBJ2-2; v_call: TRBV4-1; cdr3_aa: CASSQGSRSSAGELFF
j_call: TRBJ2-5; v_call: TRBV4-2; cdr3_aa: CASSQDGTGEETQYF
j_call: TRBJ2-7; v_call: TRBV5-5; cdr3_aa: CASSLRSGFSYEQYF
j_call: TRBJ1-1; v_call: TRBV24-1; cdr3_aa: CATSEGRGEAFF
j_call: TRBJ1-6; v_call: TRBV7-8; cdr3_aa: CASSLAGQVNNSPLHF
j_call: TRBJ2-7; v_call: TRBV27; cdr3_aa: CASSAREGGRYEQYF
j_call: TRBJ1-6; v_call: TRBV7-2; cdr3_aa: CASSLGGVGSPLHF
j_call: TRBJ2-6; v_call: TRBV9; cdr3_aa: CASSPRTGVSGANVLTF
j_call: TRBJ2-4; v_call: TRBV5-1; cdr3_aa: CASRATGAWDIQYF
j_call: TRBJ2-2; v_call: TRBV11-1; cdr3_aa: CASSLGHLQNTGELFF
j_call: TRBJ2-7; v_call: TRBV15; cdr3_aa: CATSRGPLGGGTAYEQYF
j_call: TRBJ1-5; v_call: TRBV9; cdr3_aa: CASSVGWGQPQHF
j_call: TRBJ1-6; v_call: TRBV19; cdr3_aa: CASSPMGSPLHF
j_call: TRBJ2-2; v_call: TRBV9; cdr3_aa: CASSLIGQGRIGELFF
j_call: TRBJ1-6; v_call: TRBV5-4; cdr3_aa: CASSQTGDNSPLHF
j_call: TRBJ1-6; v_call: TRBV29-1; cdr3_aa: CSSRQAPQSPLHF
j_call: TRBJ1-1; v_call: TRBV6-1; cdr3_aa: CASSEIWETEAFF
j_call: TRBJ1-1; v_call: TRBV6-5; cdr3_aa: CASSSNSWDKAFF
j_call: TRBJ2-3; v_call: TRBV6-1; cdr3_aa: CASSGSIGDTQYF
j_call: TRBJ2-1; v_call: TRBV12-3/TRBV12-4; cdr3_aa: CASSFGRENEQFF
j_call: TRBJ2-7; v_call: TRBV11-1; cdr3_aa: CASSLADRDSYEQYF
j_call: TRBJ2-7; v_call: TRBV5-1; cdr3_aa: CASSSLPAYEQYF
j_call: TRBJ2-3; v_call: TRBV6-1; cdr3_aa: CASFGGSRDTQYF
j_call: TRBJ2-7; v_call: TRBV2; cdr3_aa: CASSATAGTRGEQYF
j_call: TRBJ1-5; v_call: TRBV5-4; cdr3_aa: CASSFGIDQPQHF
j_call: TRBJ1-1; v_call: TRBV7-8; cdr3_aa: CASSLPPWANTEAFF
j_call: TRBJ2-7; v_call: TRBV7-2; cdr3_aa: CASSLVGGRSYEQYF
j_call: TRBJ2-7; v_call: TRBV15; cdr3_aa: CAKQPGQSYEQYF
j_call: TRBJ2-1; v_call: TRBV24-1; cdr3_aa: CATSDPPPSGSQVF
j_call: TRBJ2-1; v_call: TRBV29-1; cdr3_aa: CSVELGPRTGDYNEQFF
j_call: TRBJ1-2; v_call: TRBV12-3/TRBV12-4; cdr3_aa: CASSFWGPYGYTF
j_call: TRBJ2-5; v_call: TRBV27; cdr3_aa: CASSPRGQGKIQETQYF
j_call: TRBJ2-1; v_call: TRBV29-1; cdr3_aa: CSVARRFTDNEQFF
j_call: TRBJ2-4; v_call: TRBV2; cdr3_aa: CARGDRGANIQYF
j_call: TRBJ1-2; v_call: TRBV4-1; cdr3_aa: CASSRISGVYGYAF
j_call: TRBJ2-1; v_call: TRBV4-2; cdr3_aa: CASNAGDSGRGNEQFF
j_call: TRBJ2-3; v_call: TRBV20-1; cdr3_aa: CSARGGTSGGAGADTQYF
j_call: TRBJ2-7; v_call: TRBV2; cdr3_aa: CASSDLVQGPYEQYF
j_call: TRBJ2-7; v_call: TRBV2; cdr3_aa: CASSAGTVYEQYF
j_call: TRBJ1-1; v_call: TRBV12-3/TRBV12-4; cdr3_aa: CATGDRVSVAFF
j_call: TRBJ1-2; v_call: TRBV11-2; cdr3_aa: CASSSSRLQPTNYGYTF
j_call: TRBJ1-6; v_call: TRBV19; cdr3_aa: CASSMSLTGSPLHF
j_call: TRBJ1-4; v_call: TRBV19; cdr3_aa: CASSFQAVSNEKLFF
j_call: TRBJ2-1; v_call: TRBV19; cdr3_aa: CASTRRLTSGNPNEQFF
j_call: TRBJ2-7; v_call: TRBV11-2; cdr3_aa: CASSLDLTGGRLEQYF
j_call: TRBJ2-1; v_call: TRBV5-1; cdr3_aa: CASNRQPGLFYNEQFF
j_call: TRBJ2-2; v_call: TRBV7-8; cdr3_aa: CASRWRGAAGELFF
j_call: TRBJ2-3; v_call: TRBV7-3; cdr3_aa: CASSSQGAGTDTQYF